What follows are 17 T cell receptor beta chains derived from one specimen sequenced in a study of blood T cell repertoires in COVID-19. Assay: immunoSEQ multiplex PCR; the TCRdb copy retains only in-frame clones and omits some. The sample includes 310,000 or so clones, just over 90% of them seen just once. The sample was peripheral blood. The receptors stem from a woman aged 25 to 45 with COVID-19, enrolled during active disease.

The chain has TRBV19 and TRBJ1-1; 7 nucleotides agree with TRBD1. The trim removed 5 bases at V and 2 bases at J, leaving 8 bases unmatched. This CDR3 spans 15 amino acids. The V gene's germline CDR1 is LNHDA and CDR2 SQIVND (reference sequence). The CDR3 DNA sequence: TGTGCCAGTAGTTTCGGACAGGTAACTAACACTGAAGCTTTCTTT. This translates into CASSFGQVTNTEAFF.

The V call is TRBV27, the J call TRBJ2-3; the match to TRBD2 covers 11 bases. The CDR3 contains 14 residues. CDR1 is MNHEY and CDR2 is SMNVEV in the germline V gene (reference sequence). Trimming at V came to 6 bases and at J to 4 bases, leaving 3 bases not matched to a gene. The CDR3 region has the DNA TGTGCCAGCAGCCTTAGCGGGAGGGCAGATACGCAGTATTTT. Translated: CASSLSGRADTQYF.

This chain connects TRBV9 to TRBJ1-3; weak D call: TRBD1 (5 bases). The germline V and J ends were trimmed by 3 bases and 5 bases, with 12 bases remaining between them. The CDR3 consists of 14 residues. In germline, CDR1 is SGDLS, CDR2 YYNGEE. CDR3 sequence: CASSAQGGRNTIYF. CDR3 coding DNA: TGTGCCAGCAGCGCGCAGGGCGGAAGAAACACCATATATTTT.

The genes are TRBV3-1 (or the pseudogene TRBV3-2) and TRBJ1-1, with TRBD1 identical over 7 bases. Trimming removed 2 bases from V and 4 bases from J; junction bases left unmatched: 10. The CDR3 loop spans 16 amino acids. CDR1 and CDR2 (germline): LGHDT, YNNKEL (reference sequence). For the CDR3, the DNA is TGTGCCAGCAGCCAAATAATGACAGGGTTAGGCACTGAAGCTTTCTTT. Protein: CASSQIMTGLGTEAFF.

The chain is built from TRBV12-5 and TRBJ2-3, with 7 nucleotides matching TRBD1. CDR3 size: 15 residues. Germline V gene lookup returns CDR1 LGHNT and CDR2 FRNRAP. J lost 0 bases, V lost 4 bases, and 4 bases had no gene match. The CDR3 sequence is CASGWGTASTDTQYF. The CDR3, as DNA: TGTGCTAGTGGTTGGGGGACAGCGAGCACAGATACGCAGTATTTT.

This chain uses TRBV6-5 with TRBJ2-7; 11 bases agree with TRBD2. The CDR3 runs 15 residues. CDR1 and CDR2 (germline): MNHEY, SVGAGI. The trim removed 6 bases at V and 5 bases at J, leaving 9 bases unmatched. CDR3 protein: CASSALSGRANEQYF. The CDR3 DNA reads as TGTGCCAGCAGCGCCCTTAGCGGGAGGGCGAACGAGCAGTACTTC.

V is TRBV3-1 (or the pseudogene TRBV3-2) and J is TRBJ2-3, with a tentative D call TRBD2 (6 bases). The CDR3 runs to 16 residues. The V gene's germline CDR1 is LGHDT and CDR2 YNNKEL (reference sequence). V was pared by 2 bases and J by 2 bases, with 14 bases between. The CDR3 protein is CASSQLWGGATDTQYF. CDR3 DNA sequence: TGTGCCAGCAGCCAACTATGGGGCGGGGCCACAGATACGCAGTATTTT.

V gene TRBV19 combines with J gene TRBJ1-1; TRBD1 matches 10 bases. V gave up 8 bases and J gave up 1 base; unmatched junction bases: 16. The CDR3 has 18 amino acids. CDR1 LNHDA and CDR2 SQIVND come from the germline V gene (reference sequence). CDR3 residues: CASSTLPGQGRGNTEAFF. CDR3 in DNA: TGTGCCAGTTCGACTCTTCCGGGACAGGGGAGGGGGAACACTGAAGCTTTCTTT.

Only one count was recorded for this clone. The V gene is TRBV5-6, the J gene TRBJ2-7; 7 bases match TRBD2. CDR3 length: 15 amino acids. Germline CDR1 and CDR2: SGHDT and YYEEEE. V shed 3 bases and J 0 bases; nucleotides not matched to a gene: 6. CDR3 coding DNA: TGTGCCAGCAGCTCCGGACTAGGCCTCTCCTACGAGCAGTACTTC. It encodes CASSSGLGLSYEQYF. The whole variable domain, filled in from reference TRBV5-6 and TRBJ2-7, reads DAGVTQSPTHLIKTRGQQVTLRCSPKSGHDTVSWYQQALGQGPQFIFQYYEEEERQRGNFPDRFSGHQFPNYSSELNVNALLLGDSALYLCASSSGLGLSYEQYFGPGTRLTVT.

The chain joins TRBV7-9 to TRBJ2-5, with D perhaps matching TRBD2 (5 bases). The CDR3 is 13 residues long. From germline, CDR1 is SEHNR and CDR2 FQNEAQ (reference sequence). V lost 4 bases and J 5 bases, leaving 11 bases between the germline ends. This CDR3 reads CASSYGLLETQYF. The CDR3 nucleotides are TGTGCCAGCAGCTATGGACTGTTGGAGACCCAGTACTTC.

The chain is built from TRBV7-2 and TRBJ1-3; 9 bases are a match to TRBD1. Trimming removed 2 bases from V and 2 bases from J; junction bases left unmatched: 4. The CDR3 covers 16 residues. CDR1 SGHTA and CDR2 FQGNSA come from the germline V gene. The CDR3 DNA reads TGTGCCAGCAGCTTATGGGGGACAGGGCCTGGAAACACCATATATTTT. Its protein is CASSLWGTGPGNTIYF.

The chain recombines TRBV19 with TRBJ1-1; the D is unclear. The CDR3 consists of 14 residues. CDR1 and CDR2 from the germline V gene are LNHDA and SQIVND (reference sequence). V lost 4 bases and J 0 bases, leaving 9 bases between the germline ends. In DNA, the CDR3 is TGTGCCAGTAGTACGAGGGTTTTGAACACTGAAGCTTTCTTT. Residues: CASSTRVLNTEAFF. Based on the CDR3 plus reference TRBV19 and TRBJ1-1, the full variable domain is DGGITQSPKYLFRKEGQNVTLSCEQNLNHDAMYWYRQDPGQGLRLIYYSQIVNDFQKGDIAEGYSVSREKKESFPLTVTSAQKNPTAFYLCASSTRVLNTEAFFGQGTRLTVV.

The chain is built from TRBV28 and TRBJ1-1, with 8 bases aligning to TRBD1. This CDR3 has 13 residues. Trimming took 3 bases from V and 9 from J; bases not matched to a gene: 6. Germline V gives CDR1 MDHEN, CDR2 SYDVKM. The CDR3 DNA reads TGTGCCAGCAGTTTTGCCAGGGGGCATCAAGCTTTCTTT. Protein: CASSFARGHQAFF.

The chain carries TRBV9 and TRBJ2-4, with 14 bases matching TRBD2. The CDR3 runs 16 residues. Germline V gene sequence: CDR1 SGDLS, CDR2 YYNGEE. J lost 13 bases, V lost 4 bases, and 13 bases had no gene match. CDR3 amino acids: CASSPGTSGSKSVQYF. The CDR3 DNA reads as TGTGCCAGCAGCCCCGGGACTAGCGGGAGTAAATCGGTCCAGTACTTC.

J is TRBJ2-7 and V is TRBV15; weak D call: TRBD1 (6 bases). Between the trimmed V and J ends, which lost 4 bases and 2 bases, there was a span of 12 bases. This CDR3 has 14 residues. Germline CDR1 and CDR2: LNHNV and YYDKDF (reference sequence). CDR3 sequence (DNA): TGTGCCACCAGCATAGACGCAGGGGCCTACGAGCAGTACTTC. Its translation is CATSIDAGAYEQYF.

The chain joins TRBV7-3 to TRBJ2-5; D is uncertain. The V and J ends lost 3 bases and 5 bases respectively, with 13 bases between them. The CDR3 runs 14 residues. CDR1 and CDR2 (germline): SGHTA, FQGTGA. The CDR3 nucleotides are TGTGCCAGCAGCTTTTCAGGTGGCCGGGAGACCCAGTACTTC. This translates into CASSFSGGRETQYF.

Worth noting for this clone: The sample contains more than one DNA sequence encoding this CDR3. The chain combines TRBV7-9 with TRBJ2-7; 8 nucleotides line up with TRBD2. This CDR3 is built from 14 residues. Germline V lookup: CDR1 SEHNR, CDR2 FQNEAQ (reference sequence). The J segment lost 1 base and the V segment lost 5 bases, leaving 4 bases of the junction unmatched. CDR3 DNA: TGTGCCAGCAGCCCAACTAGCGGATCCTACGAGCAGTACTTC. Residues: CASSPTSGSYEQYF.